The 29 T cell receptor beta chains below were found in one sample sequenced in a study of blood T cell repertoires in COVID-19 (dated by TCRdb to 2020 to 2022). The method was the immunoSEQ multiplex PCR assay. TCRdb provides this immuneACCESS table in a form limited to in-frame rearrangements. Some clones are lacking; in checked studies, under half of them reflect an unresolved V gene, and why the rest are absent is not known. The sample has about 150,000 clones on record, 87% of them singletons. The ten biggest clones cover around 4.6% of the sample. Sequenced material: peripheral blood. The receptor source for this set is a human donor in a cohort sampled during active COVID-19.

The gene calls are TRBV21-1 and TRBJ2-1; TRBD2, the table's D call, lacks a check against the DNA. TRBV21-1 is deemed a pseudogene. CDR3 length: 15 residues. CDR3 amino acids: CASSKVLGRYYEQFF. DNA of the CDR3: TGTGCCAGCAGCAAAGTATTGGGGAGGTACTATGAGCAGTTCTTC.

CDR3 in DNA: TGCGCCAGCAGCCCAGGACAGTCCGAAGGGCCCCAGCATTTT. Its translation is CASSPGQSEGPQHF. The rearrangement links TRBV5-1 to TRBJ1-5; D might be TRBD1 (6 bases). This CDR3 contains 14 residues. From germline, CDR1 is SGHRS and CDR2 YFSETQ. The ends were cut back, 4 bases at V and 9 bases at J, with 17 bases in the middle.

This clone was seen more than once but under ten times. V gene TRBV30 combines with J gene TRBJ1-6; unclear D gene. The V gene lost 2 bases and the J gene lost 7 bases, with 15 bases spanning the gap. From germline, CDR1 is GTSNPN and CDR2 SVGIG (reference sequence). This CDR3 spans 15 amino acids. CDR3 protein: CAWSKRVQANSPLHF. The CDR3 nucleotides read TGTGCCTGGAGTAAGAGGGTCCAGGCCAATTCACCCCTCCACTTT.

This clone has only a few counts. V gene TRBV6-6 combines with J gene TRBJ1-6, with unresolved D. CDR1 is MNHNY, CDR2 SVGAGI, per germline (reference sequence). The V end lost 0 bases, the J end lost 6 bases, and 9 bases lay between the germline ends. This CDR3 contains 15 residues. CDR3 loop: CASSYSELSNSPLHF. DNA for the CDR3: TGTGCCAGCAGTTACTCGGAGTTGAGTAATTCACCCCTCCACTTT.

This clone is a singleton in its sample. The rearrangement links TRBV4-3 to TRBJ2-5, with a weak D call TRBD2 (6 bases). The V end was cut by 8 bases, the J end by 2 bases, with 12 bases between. CDR3 length equals 13 residues. CDR1 and CDR2 (germline): LGHNA, YSLEER. The CDR3 spells CASSVAAQETQYF. DNA of the CDR3: TGCGCCAGCTCCGTAGCGGCACAAGAGACCCAGTACTTC.

This clone was detected once. J is TRBJ1-6 and V is TRBV4-3; TRBD1 is a possible D gene (6 bases). Germline values: CDR1 LGHNA, CDR2 YSLEER. V lost 1 base and J 9 bases, leaving 13 bases between the germline ends. The CDR3 contains 15 residues. CDR3 DNA: TGCGCCAGCAGCCAAGTTGTGGGGACATTTTCACCCCTCCACTTT. This translates into CASSQVVGTFSPLHF.

The chain combines TRBV18 with TRBJ2-7, with 11 bases fitting TRBD2. This CDR3 is built from 15 residues. The ends lost 3 bases at V and 4 bases at J; junction bases unmatched: 5. Looked up from germline, CDR1 is KGHSH and CDR2 is LQKENI. The CDR3 sequence is CASSPPTSGSYEQYF. CDR3 coding DNA: TGTGCCAGCTCACCCCCAACTAGCGGGAGTTACGAGCAGTACTTC.

The chain employs TRBV5-6 and TRBJ1-5; 12 positions agree with TRBD1. V lost 1 base, J lost 3 bases, and 5 bases stayed unmatched. The CDR3 extends over 17 amino acids. Germline CDR1 is SGHDT and CDR2 is YYEEEE. CDR3 residues: CASSLFGTGGPNQPQHF. The CDR3 DNA sequence: TGTGCCAGCAGCTTGTTCGGGACAGGGGGCCCCAATCAGCCCCAGCATTTT.

This chain links TRBV6-5 with TRBJ1-1; 12 nucleotides agree with TRBD1. This CDR3 spans 15 amino acids. Germline V CDR1 and CDR2: MNHEY, SVGAGI. The V gene end was trimmed by 10 bases and the J gene end by 4 bases; junction bases not matched to a gene: 10. The CDR3 DNA reads TGTGCCACCGTCCGGGACAGGGGGCCGGGCACTGAAGCTTTCTTT. Protein sequence: CATVRDRGPGTEAFF.

The chain links TRBV5-1 to TRBJ1-6; tentatively, D is TRBD1 (5 bases). The CDR3 contains 14 residues. The V end was cut by 8 bases, the J end by 5 bases, with 14 bases between. Germline values: CDR1 SGHRS, CDR2 YFSETQ. In nucleotides, the CDR3 is TGCGCCAGTGGCTGGGGGGAAAATAATTCACCCCTCCACTTT. This sequence encodes CASGWGENNSPLHF.

The chain recombines TRBV7-9 with TRBJ1-2; D is perhaps TRBD1 (5 bases). The CDR3 covers 15 residues. The germline V and J ends were trimmed by 5 bases and 0 bases, with 13 bases remaining between them. CDR1 is SEHNR, CDR2 FQNEAQ, per germline (reference sequence). The CDR3 spells CASSPSLGANYGYTF. CDR3 DNA sequence: TGTGCCAGCAGCCCTTCTCTAGGGGCTAACTATGGCTACACCTTC.

The chain combines TRBV7-3 with TRBJ2-7, with a possible D match to TRBD2 (7 bases). The CDR3 length is 15 residues. Looked up from germline, CDR1 is SGHTA and CDR2 is FQGTGA. V lost 1 base and J 4 bases, leaving 14 bases between the germline ends. CDR3 sequence (DNA): TGTGCCAGCAGCTTAAGTCCGGCGGGGGCTTACGAGCAGTACTTC. As protein: CASSLSPAGAYEQYF.

Only one count was recorded for this clone. The chain couples TRBV30 to TRBJ1-1, with D tentatively TRBD1 (5 bases). This CDR3 has 12 residues. V lost 3 bases, J lost 4 bases, and 9 bases lay in between. Looked up from germline, CDR1 is GTSNPN and CDR2 is SVGIG (reference sequence). The CDR3, as DNA: TGTGCCTGGAGCCCGGGGGGCACTGAAGCTTTCTTT. This gives the protein CAWSPGGTEAFF. Drawing the rest from reference TRBV30 and TRBJ1-1, the complete variable domain is SQTIHQWPATLVQPVGSPLSLECTVEGTSNPNLYWYRQAAGRGLQLLFYSVGIGQISSEVPQNLSASRPQDRQFILSSKKLLLSDSGFYLCAWSPGGTEAFFGQGTRLTVV.

This rearrangement joins TRBV9 to TRBJ1-2; a possible D gene is TRBD1 (5 bases). Trimming removed 7 bases at V and 2 bases at J, with 12 bases between. CDR1 and CDR2 from the germline V gene are SGDLS and YYNGEE. The CDR3 totals 13 residues. The CDR3 DNA reads TGTGCCAGCTTCGGGGGGGAGAACTATGGCTACACCTTC. The encoded protein is CASFGGENYGYTF.

The chain combines TRBV6-6 with TRBJ1-2, with 8 bases matching TRBD1. CDR1 is MNHNY and CDR2 is SVGAGI in the germline V gene (reference sequence). Germline trimming cut 6 bases from V and 8 bases from J; bases unmatched to any gene: 8. The CDR3 spans 13 residues. The CDR3 DNA reads TGTGCCAGCAGCCAAGGGACAGGCGGCGGCTACACCTTC. Translation gives CASSQGTGGGYTF.

The J gene is TRBJ1-2, the V gene TRBV5-1, with 9 bases identical to TRBD1. Losses at the gene ends were 3 bases for V and 8 bases for J; bases not matched to a gene: 8. CDR1 and CDR2 from the germline V gene are SGHRS and YFSETQ. The CDR3 totals 14 residues. The CDR3 nucleotides are TGCGCCAGCAGCTCCTCCGGACAGGGGAAGGGCTACACCTTC. Its protein product is CASSSSGQGKGYTF.

Written as DNA, the CDR3 is TGTGCCAGCAGTGAGGGACTTTCCTACGAGCAGTACTTC. This translates into CASSEGLSYEQYF. The V gene is TRBV2, the J gene TRBJ2-7; a weak D match, TRBD2 (6 bases). Germline V lookup: CDR1 SNHLY, CDR2 FYNNEI. Between the trimmed V and J ends, which lost 3 bases and 1 base, there was a span of 7 bases. CDR3 length: 13 amino acids.

The V call is TRBV6-5, the J call TRBJ2-7, with 7 nucleotides matching TRBD1. The J segment lost 2 bases and the V segment lost 6 bases, leaving 1 base of the junction unmatched. The CDR3 sequence is 12 residues long. Germline loops: CDR1 MNHEY, CDR2 SVGAGI. The CDR3 is CASRGQAYEQYF. Here the CDR3 DNA reads TGTGCCAGCAGAGGACAGGCCTACGAGCAGTACTTC.

The gene calls are TRBV6-1 and TRBJ2-5; a weak D match, TRBD2 (5 bases). The CDR3 length is 18 residues. Germline CDR1 reads MNHNS; CDR2 reads SASEGT. Trimming cost V 2 bases and J 2 bases, with 21 bases left between them. The CDR3 region is CASSERGGFRLIQETQYF. The CDR3 DNA reads TGTGCCAGCAGTGAAAGAGGCGGGTTCAGACTAATTCAAGAGACCCAGTACTTC.

The chain uses TRBV11-3 and TRBJ1-1; 9 bases line up with TRBD1. The CDR3 extends over 13 amino acids. Trimming cost V 5 bases and J 4 bases; bases outside gene matches: 2. CDR1 and CDR2 from the germline V gene are SGHNT and YENEEA. The CDR3 sequence is CASSTGQGTEAFF. The CDR3 nucleotides read TGTGCCAGCAGCACGGGACAGGGCACTGAAGCTTTCTTT.

The rearrangement joins TRBV3-1 (or the pseudogene TRBV3-2) to TRBJ2-5; 14 bases map to TRBD2. The CDR3 consists of 18 residues. The germline V gene has CDR1 LGHDT and CDR2 YNNKEL (reference sequence). The ends lost 4 bases at V and 5 bases at J; junction bases unmatched: 12. The DNA of the CDR3 is TGTGCCAGCAGCCCGACTCGACTAGCGGGGGGGCCGAAGGAGACCCAGTACTTC. It translates to CASSPTRLAGGPKETQYF.

This clone showed up just a few times. V is TRBV7-9 and J is TRBJ2-2; possible D gene TRBD2, 6 bases. The germline V gene encodes CDR1 SEHNR and CDR2 FQNEAQ (reference sequence). This CDR3 is 17 amino acids long. V gave up 4 bases and J gave up 5 bases, with 20 bases separating them. The CDR3 reads CASSSNLGGGSTGELFF. In nucleotides, the CDR3 is TGTGCCAGCAGCTCGAACCTCGGGGGAGGATCGACCGGGGAGCTGTTTTTT.

The V gene is TRBV6-2 or TRBV6-3, the J gene TRBJ2-1; D might be TRBD2 (6 bases). Germline CDR1 MNHEY, CDR2 SVGEGT. This CDR3 region has 15 residues. Between the trimmed V and J ends, which lost 5 bases and 0 bases, there was a span of 11 bases. The CDR3 here is CASSLSGSSYNEQFF. The CDR3 DNA reads as TGTGCCAGCAGTCTTAGCGGAAGCTCCTACAATGAGCAGTTCTTC.

The V and J genes are TRBV4-1 and TRBJ1-3; D is uncertain. There are 15 residues in the CDR3. The V gene lost 3 bases and the J gene lost 4 bases, with 13 bases spanning the gap. CDR1 is MGHRA, CDR2 YSYEKL, per germline. The CDR3 loop reads CASSQAQLSGNTIYF. In DNA form, the CDR3 reads TGCGCCAGCAGCCAGGCACAGCTATCGGGAAACACCATATATTTT.

V usage is TRBV6-1 and J usage is TRBJ2-7; unclear D gene. V lost 3 bases and J 2 bases, leaving 11 bases between the germline ends. The germline gives CDR1 MNHNS, CDR2 SASEGT. The CDR3 is 14 amino acids. CDR3 coding DNA: TGTGCCAGCAGTGAGTATGGGCCAACCTACGAGCAGTACTTC. Protein sequence: CASSEYGPTYEQYF.

This clone was observed a single time. This chain joins TRBV30 and TRBJ1-1; the D gene is possibly TRBD1 (5 bases). Per the germline V gene, CDR1 is GTSNPN and CDR2 is SVGIG (reference sequence). V lost 1 base and J lost 8, with 11 bases in between. The CDR3 contains 12 residues. The CDR3 is CAWSAGEGEAFF. DNA for the CDR3: TGTGCCTGGAGTGCCGGGGAGGGGGAAGCTTTCTTT.

The gene calls are TRBV28 and TRBJ1-3; D gene uncertain. Germline lookup yields CDR1 MDHEN and CDR2 SYDVKM. With 5 bases removed from V and 3 bases from J, the gap between germline ends came to 14 bases. The CDR3 runs 15 residues. DNA for the CDR3: TGTGCCAGCAGTCCGATCGAGGAGGGTGGAAACACCATATATTTT. Its translation is CASSPIEEGGNTIYF.

The chain recombines TRBV15 with TRBJ2-5; 10 bases are a match to TRBD1. The V gene's germline CDR1 is LNHNV and CDR2 YYDKDF (reference sequence). The CDR3 contains 15 residues. The J segment lost 9 bases and the V segment lost 3 bases, leaving 10 bases of the junction unmatched. CDR3 bases: TGTGCCACCAGCAGGGGCCGGGACAGGGGTCGGGCCCAGTACTTC. It translates to CATSRGRDRGRAQYF.

J is TRBJ1-2 and V is TRBV6-4, with 8 nucleotides matching TRBD1. The junction had 9 bases not matched to a gene; V was cut back by 4 bases and J by 5 bases. From germline, CDR1 is MRHNA and CDR2 SNTAGT. The CDR3 runs 15 residues. CDR3 loop: CASSVEQGAAYGYTF. CDR3 coding DNA: TGTGCCAGCAGTGTTGAGCAGGGGGCCGCATATGGCTACACCTTC.